The clone carrying this TCR beta chain was detected many times. Its antigen is as yet unknown. The data were taken from a study of T-cell memory formation after mild COVID-19. Study conclusions and caveats: Within pre-infection memory, some responding clones were found, suggesting cross-reactive memory joined.

TCRdb re-called the 5' RACE reads through MiXCR, storing one row per CDR3 protein. Of about 430,000 distinct CDR3 sequences in the sample, roughly 18% were seen once. The CDR3 runs 15 residues. J gave up 4 bases and V 3 bases, and 8 bases lay outside the gene matches. Germline loops: CDR1 MGHRA, CDR2 YSYEKL. This chain uses TRBV4-1 with TRBJ1-1, with 7 bases matching TRBD1. The clonotype was recovered from a young man who had mild COVID-19 (a few samples of this study predate the infection). Cell type and time point are not known. The sequencing input was PBMCs or a T cell subset sorted from them (not recorded which). The CDR3 sequence is CASSHPDRLSTEAFF. As DNA, the CDR3 is TGCGCCAGCAGCCACCCGGACAGGCTGAGCACTGAAGCTTTCTTT.